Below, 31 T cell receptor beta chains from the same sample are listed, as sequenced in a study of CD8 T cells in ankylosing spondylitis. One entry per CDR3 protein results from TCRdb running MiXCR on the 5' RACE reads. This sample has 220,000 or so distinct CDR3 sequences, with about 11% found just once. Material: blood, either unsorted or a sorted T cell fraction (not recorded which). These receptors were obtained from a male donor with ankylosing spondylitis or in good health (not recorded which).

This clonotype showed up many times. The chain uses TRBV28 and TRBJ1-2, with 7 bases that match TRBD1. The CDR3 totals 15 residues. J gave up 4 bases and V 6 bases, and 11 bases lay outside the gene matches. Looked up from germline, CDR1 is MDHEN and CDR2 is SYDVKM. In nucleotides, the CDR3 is TGTGCCAGCAGGCCTCCCAAGGGGGCGTTCTATGGCTACACCTTC. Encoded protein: CASRPPKGAFYGYTF.

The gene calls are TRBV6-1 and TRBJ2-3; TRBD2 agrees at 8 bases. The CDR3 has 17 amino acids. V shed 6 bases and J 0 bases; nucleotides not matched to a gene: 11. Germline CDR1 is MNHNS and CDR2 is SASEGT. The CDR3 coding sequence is TGTGCCAGCAGCCGAGGGACGGGGGGGTCTAGCACAGATACGCAGTATTTT. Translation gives CASSRGTGGSSTDTQYF.

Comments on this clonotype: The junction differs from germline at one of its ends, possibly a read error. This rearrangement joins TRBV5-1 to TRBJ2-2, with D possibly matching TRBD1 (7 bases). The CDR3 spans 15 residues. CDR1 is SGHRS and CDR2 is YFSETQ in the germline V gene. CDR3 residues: CASSLGQGGTRELFF. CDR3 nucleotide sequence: TGCGCCAGCAGCTTGGGCCAGGGGGGCACCCGGGAGCTGTTTTTT.

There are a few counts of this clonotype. CDR3 bases: TGTGCCACCAGTGATTTGACAGGGGGAGTTCAAGAGACCCAGTACTTC. It specifies CATSDLTGGVQETQYF. The chain employs TRBV24-1 and TRBJ2-5, with 8 bases lining up with TRBD1. Trimming removed 0 bases from V and 2 bases from J; junction bases left unmatched: 4. The length of the CDR3 is 16 residues. Germline CDR1 KGHDR, CDR2 SFDVKD.

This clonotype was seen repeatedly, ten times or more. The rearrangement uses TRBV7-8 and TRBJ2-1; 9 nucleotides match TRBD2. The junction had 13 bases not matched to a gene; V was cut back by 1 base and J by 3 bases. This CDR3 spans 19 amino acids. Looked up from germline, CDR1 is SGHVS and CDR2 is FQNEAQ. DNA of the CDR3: TGTGCCAGCAGCTTAGGTTTGCGAAGTGCGGGGGGGATCTACAATGAGCAGTTCTTC. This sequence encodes CASSLGLRSAGGIYNEQFF.

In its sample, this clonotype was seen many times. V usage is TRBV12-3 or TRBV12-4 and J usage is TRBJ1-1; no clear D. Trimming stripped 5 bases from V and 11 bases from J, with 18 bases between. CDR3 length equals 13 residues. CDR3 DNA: TGTGCCAGCAGTCGGACGGACCGCCTATCTGCTTTCTTT. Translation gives CASSRTDRLSAFF.

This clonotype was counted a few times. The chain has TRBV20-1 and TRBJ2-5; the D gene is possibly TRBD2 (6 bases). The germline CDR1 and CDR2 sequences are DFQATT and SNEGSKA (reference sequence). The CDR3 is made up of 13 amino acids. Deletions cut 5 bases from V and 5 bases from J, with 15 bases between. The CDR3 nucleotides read TGCAGTGCTCAGGGACTCCTTTCGGAGACCCAGTACTTC. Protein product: CSAQGLLSETQYF.

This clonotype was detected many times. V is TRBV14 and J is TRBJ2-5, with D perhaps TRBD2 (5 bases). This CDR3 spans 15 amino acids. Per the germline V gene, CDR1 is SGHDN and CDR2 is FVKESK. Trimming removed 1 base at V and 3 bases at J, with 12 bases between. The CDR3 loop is CASSQALSGKETQYF. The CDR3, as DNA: TGTGCCAGCAGCCAAGCATTAAGCGGAAAAGAGACCCAGTACTTC.

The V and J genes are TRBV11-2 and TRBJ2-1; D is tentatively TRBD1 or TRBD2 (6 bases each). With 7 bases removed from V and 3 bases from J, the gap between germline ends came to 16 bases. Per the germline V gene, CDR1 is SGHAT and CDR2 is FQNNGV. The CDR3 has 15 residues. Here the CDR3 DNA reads TGTGCCAGCAACCTAAGGGGGGAGTACTACAATGAGCAGTTCTTC. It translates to CASNLRGEYYNEQFF.

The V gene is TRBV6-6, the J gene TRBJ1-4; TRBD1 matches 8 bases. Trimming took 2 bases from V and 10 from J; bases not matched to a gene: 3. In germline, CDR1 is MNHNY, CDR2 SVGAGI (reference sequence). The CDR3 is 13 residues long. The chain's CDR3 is CASSYRDRGKLFF. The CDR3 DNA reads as TGTGCCAGCAGTTACCGCGACAGGGGAAAACTGTTTTTT.

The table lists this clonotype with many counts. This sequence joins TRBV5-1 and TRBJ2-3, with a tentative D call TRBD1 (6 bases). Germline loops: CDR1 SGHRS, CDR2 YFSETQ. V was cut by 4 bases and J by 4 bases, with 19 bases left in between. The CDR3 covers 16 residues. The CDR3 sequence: CASSLSTGIDSDTQYF. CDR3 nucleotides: TGCGCCAGCAGCCTGTCGACAGGAATAGATTCAGATACGCAGTATTTT.

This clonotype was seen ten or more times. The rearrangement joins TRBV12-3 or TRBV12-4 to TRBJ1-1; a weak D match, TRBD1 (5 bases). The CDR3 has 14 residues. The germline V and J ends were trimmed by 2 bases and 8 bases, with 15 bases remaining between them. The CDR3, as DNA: TGTGCCAGCAGTTTAAGTCGACAGCCCCACGAAGCTTTCTTT. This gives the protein CASSLSRQPHEAFF.

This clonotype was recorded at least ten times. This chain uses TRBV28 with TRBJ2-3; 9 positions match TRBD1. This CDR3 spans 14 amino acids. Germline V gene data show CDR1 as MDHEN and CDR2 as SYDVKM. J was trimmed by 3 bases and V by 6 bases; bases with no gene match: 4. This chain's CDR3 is CASRPGTGTDTQYF. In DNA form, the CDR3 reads TGTGCCAGCAGGCCCGGGACAGGGACAGATACGCAGTATTTT.

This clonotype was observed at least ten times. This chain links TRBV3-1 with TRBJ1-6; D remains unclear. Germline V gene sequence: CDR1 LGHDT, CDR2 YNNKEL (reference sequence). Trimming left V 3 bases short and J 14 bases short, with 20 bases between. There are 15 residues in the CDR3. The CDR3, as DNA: TGTGCCAGCAGCCACGCCGCCTTCCCGGGCAGAGCCCTCCACTTT. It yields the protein CASSHAAFPGRALHF.

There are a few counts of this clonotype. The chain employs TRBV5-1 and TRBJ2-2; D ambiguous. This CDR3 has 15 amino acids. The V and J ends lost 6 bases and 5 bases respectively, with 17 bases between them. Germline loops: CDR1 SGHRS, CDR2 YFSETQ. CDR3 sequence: CASKDPRLFTGELFF. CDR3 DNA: TGCGCCAGCAAGGATCCTAGGTTATTTACCGGGGAGCTGTTTTTT.

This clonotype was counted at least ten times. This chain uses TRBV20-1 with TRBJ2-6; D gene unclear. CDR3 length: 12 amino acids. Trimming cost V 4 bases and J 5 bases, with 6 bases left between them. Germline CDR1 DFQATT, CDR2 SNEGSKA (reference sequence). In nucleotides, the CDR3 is TGCAGTGCTATTGGACGGGCCAACGTCCTGACTTTC. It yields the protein CSAIGRANVLTF.

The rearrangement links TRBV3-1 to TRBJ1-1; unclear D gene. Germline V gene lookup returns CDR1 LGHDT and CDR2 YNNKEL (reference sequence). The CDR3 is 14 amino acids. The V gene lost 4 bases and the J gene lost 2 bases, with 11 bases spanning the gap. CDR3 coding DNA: TGTGCCAGCAGCCCACTAGCCAGCAACACTGAAGCTTTCTTT. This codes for CASSPLASNTEAFF.

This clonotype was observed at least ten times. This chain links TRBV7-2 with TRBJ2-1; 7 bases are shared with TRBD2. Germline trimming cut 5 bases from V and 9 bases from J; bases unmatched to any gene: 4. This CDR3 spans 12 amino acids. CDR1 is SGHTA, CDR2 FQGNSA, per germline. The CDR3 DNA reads TGTGCCAGCAGCCTCAGACTAGCTGAGCAGTTCTTC. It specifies CASSLRLAEQFF.

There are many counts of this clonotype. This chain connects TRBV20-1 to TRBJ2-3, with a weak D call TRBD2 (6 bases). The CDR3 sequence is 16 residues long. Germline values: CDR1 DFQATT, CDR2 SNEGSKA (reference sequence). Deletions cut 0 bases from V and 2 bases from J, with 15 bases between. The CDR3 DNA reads TGCAGTGCTAGAGATTGGGTAGCGGACGACACAGATACGCAGTATTTT. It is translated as CSARDWVADDTDTQYF.

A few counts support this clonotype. Here the CDR3 DNA reads TGTGCCATCGCCCGACAGGGGTCGACCTACGAGCAGTACTTC. Translated, it gives CAIARQGSTYEQYF. The chain carries TRBV10-3 and TRBJ2-7, with 8 bases aligning to TRBD1. The trim removed 8 bases at V and 2 bases at J, leaving 8 bases unmatched. This CDR3 region has 14 residues. CDR1 is ENHRY and CDR2 is SYGVKD in the germline V gene.

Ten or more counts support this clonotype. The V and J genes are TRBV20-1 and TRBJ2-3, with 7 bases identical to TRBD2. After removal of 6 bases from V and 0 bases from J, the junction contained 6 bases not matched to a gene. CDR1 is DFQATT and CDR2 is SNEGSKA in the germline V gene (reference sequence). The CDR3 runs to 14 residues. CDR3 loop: CSADRGESTDTQYF. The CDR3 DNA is TGCAGTGCGGACCGGGGGGAAAGCACAGATACGCAGTATTTT.

As DNA, the CDR3 is TGCGCCAAGGACTCCTCCTACAATGAGCAGTTCTTC. Amino acids: CAKDSSYNEQFF. This rearrangement joins TRBV29-1 to TRBJ2-1, with D possibly TRBD2 on 5 matching bases. CDR3 size: 12 residues. CDR1 and CDR2 from the germline V gene are SQVTM and ANQGSEA.

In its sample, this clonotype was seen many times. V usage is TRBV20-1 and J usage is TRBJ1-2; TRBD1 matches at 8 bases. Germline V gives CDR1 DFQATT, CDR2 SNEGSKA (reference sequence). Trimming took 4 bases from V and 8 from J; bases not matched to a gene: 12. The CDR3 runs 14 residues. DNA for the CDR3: TGCAGTGCTACGATCCCAGGGGGCTGGGGGGGCTACACCTTC. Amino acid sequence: CSATIPGGWGGYTF.

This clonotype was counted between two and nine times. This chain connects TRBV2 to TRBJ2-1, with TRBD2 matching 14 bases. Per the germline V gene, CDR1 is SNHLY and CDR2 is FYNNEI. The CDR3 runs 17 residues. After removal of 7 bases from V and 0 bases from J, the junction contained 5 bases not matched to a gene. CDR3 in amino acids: CASIGTSGGSSYNEQFF. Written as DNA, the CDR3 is TGTGCCAGCATTGGGACTAGCGGGGGAAGCTCCTACAATGAGCAGTTCTTC.

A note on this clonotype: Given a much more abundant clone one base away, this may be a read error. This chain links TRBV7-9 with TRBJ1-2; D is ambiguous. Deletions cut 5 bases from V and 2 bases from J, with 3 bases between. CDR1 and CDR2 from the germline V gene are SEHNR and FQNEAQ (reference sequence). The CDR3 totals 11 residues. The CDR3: CASSINYGYTF. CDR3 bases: TGTGCCAGCAGCATAAACTATGGCTACACCTTC.

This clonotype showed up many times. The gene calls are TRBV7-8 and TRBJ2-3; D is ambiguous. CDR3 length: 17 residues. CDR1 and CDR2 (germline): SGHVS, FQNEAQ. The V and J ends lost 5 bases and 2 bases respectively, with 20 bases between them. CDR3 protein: CASSPGAANPSTDTQYF. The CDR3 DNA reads TGTGCCAGCAGCCCCGGCGCGGCGAACCCTTCCACAGATACGCAGTATTTT.

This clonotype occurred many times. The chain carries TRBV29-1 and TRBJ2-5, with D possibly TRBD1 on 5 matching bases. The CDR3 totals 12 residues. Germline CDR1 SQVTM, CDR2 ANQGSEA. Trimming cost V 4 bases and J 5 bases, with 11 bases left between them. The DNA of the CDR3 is TGCAGCGTTGGGGGCGGTTGGGAGACCCAGTACTTC. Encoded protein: CSVGGGWETQYF.

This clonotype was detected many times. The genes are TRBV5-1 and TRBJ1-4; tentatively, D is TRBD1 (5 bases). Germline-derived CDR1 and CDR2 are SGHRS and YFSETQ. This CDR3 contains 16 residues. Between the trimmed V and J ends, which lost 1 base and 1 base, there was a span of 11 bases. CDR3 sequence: CASSLTGDLTNEKLFF. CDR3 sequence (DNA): TGCGCCAGCAGCTTGACCGGGGACCTAACTAATGAAAAACTGTTTTTT.

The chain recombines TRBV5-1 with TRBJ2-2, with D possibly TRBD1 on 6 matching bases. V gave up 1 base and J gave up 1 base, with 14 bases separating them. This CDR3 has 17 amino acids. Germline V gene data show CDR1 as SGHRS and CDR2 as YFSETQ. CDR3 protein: CASSLQGSYRNTGELFF. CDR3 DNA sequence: TGCGCCAGCAGCTTGCAGGGGTCCTATAGGAACACCGGGGAGCTGTTTTTT.

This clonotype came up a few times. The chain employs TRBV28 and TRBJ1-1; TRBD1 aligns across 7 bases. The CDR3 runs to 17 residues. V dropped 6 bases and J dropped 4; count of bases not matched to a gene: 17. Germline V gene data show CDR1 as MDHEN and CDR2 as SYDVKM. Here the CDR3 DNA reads TGTGCCAGCAGCCCTGGGGACAGCACGACGGTGGGCACTGAAGCTTTCTTT. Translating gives CASSPGDSTTVGTEAFF.

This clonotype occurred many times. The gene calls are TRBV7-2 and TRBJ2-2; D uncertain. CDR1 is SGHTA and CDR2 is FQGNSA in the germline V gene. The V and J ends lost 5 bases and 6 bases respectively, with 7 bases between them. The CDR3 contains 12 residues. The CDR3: CASSTRAGELFF. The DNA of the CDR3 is TGTGCCAGCAGCACCCGCGCCGGGGAGCTGTTTTTT.